The 27 T cell receptor beta chains below all came from one sample that was sequenced in a study of CD8 T cells in ankylosing spondylitis. TCRdb re-derived calls from the 5' RACE reads in MiXCR, one entry per CDR3 protein. The sample records 200,000 to 300,000 distinct CDR3 sequences, 10% to 13% being singletons. Sequencing was carried out using blood, either unsorted or a sorted T cell fraction (not recorded which). The receptors were gathered from a male donor with ankylosing spondylitis or in good health (not recorded which).

In this sample, this clonotype turned up many times. This chain connects TRBV12-3 or TRBV12-4 to TRBJ2-7; either TRBD1 or TRBD2 may fit D (5 bases each). Deletions cut 1 base from V and 3 bases from J, with 7 bases between. This CDR3 spans 13 amino acids. CDR3 loop: CASSLGGFYEQYF. In nucleotides, the CDR3 is TGTGCCAGCAGTTTAGGGGGGTTCTACGAGCAGTACTTC.

This clonotype was recorded at least ten times. CDR3 DNA: TGTGCCAGCTCACCGAACCCTCCGGACGAGCAGTACTTC. This encodes CASSPNPPDEQYF. This sequence joins TRBV18 and TRBJ2-7; D not certain. Germline CDR1 is KGHSH and CDR2 is LQKENI. Trimming left V 3 bases short and J 5 bases short, with 11 bases between. The CDR3 loop spans 13 amino acids.

Ten or more counts support this clonotype. CDR3 sequence (DNA): TGTGCCAGCAGCGTAGGCCAGGGGGCGGAAGAGCAGTACTTC. Amino acids: CASSVGQGAEEQYF. The chain recombines TRBV9 with TRBJ2-7; 8 nucleotides match TRBD1. V shed 0 bases, J shed 7 bases, and the junction held 6 bases outside the gene matches. This CDR3 is built from 14 residues. Germline V gene sequence: CDR1 SGDLS, CDR2 YYNGEE. Together with reference TRBV9 and TRBJ2-7, the CDR3 gives the full variable domain: DSGVTQTPKHLITATGQRVTLRCSPRSGDLSVYWYQQSLDQGLQFLIQYYNGEERAKGNILERFSAQQFPDLHSELNLSSLELGDSALYFCASSVGQGAEEQYFGPGTRLTVT.

In its sample, this clonotype was seen many times. The CDR3, as DNA: TGTGCCAGCAGCTTAGAAGGGGCAGCCTACGAGCAGTACTTC. It translates to CASSLEGAAYEQYF. The rearrangement uses TRBV7-8 and TRBJ2-7; TRBD1 is a possible D gene (5 bases). The V gene's germline CDR1 is SGHVS and CDR2 FQNEAQ. V was shortened by 1 base and J by 2 bases, with 9 bases between the two germline ends. This CDR3 comprises 14 residues.

The CDR3, as DNA: TGCAGCGTCGCCCGGGTGCTGGACGGGGAGCTGTTTTTT. Translated, it gives CSVARVLDGELFF. The chain uses TRBV29-1 and TRBJ2-2; D uncertain. V was clipped by 6 bases and J by 7 bases, with 15 bases between them. This CDR3 has 13 residues. From germline, CDR1 is SQVTM and CDR2 ANQGSEA.

This clonotype was seen repeatedly, ten times or more. J is TRBJ2-1 and V is TRBV5-1; the match to TRBD2 covers 14 bases. The V and J ends lost 4 bases and 10 bases, in that order; junction bases with no gene match: 7. CDR3 length: 15 amino acids. CDR1 SGHRS and CDR2 YFSETQ come from the germline V gene. Written as DNA, the CDR3 is TGCGCCAGCAGCACAGGGACTAGCGGGAGTCGGGAGCAGTTCTTC. Amino acid sequence: CASSTGTSGSREQFF.

At least ten counts were recorded for this clonotype. This chain links TRBV5-1 with TRBJ1-1; 8 nucleotides agree with TRBD1. Germline-derived CDR1 and CDR2 are SGHRS and YFSETQ. This CDR3 spans 16 amino acids. V dropped 2 bases and J dropped 0; count of bases not matched to a gene: 6. CDR3 region: CASSFYPGQVNTEAFF. The CDR3 DNA is TGCGCCAGCAGCTTCTACCCGGGACAGGTGAACACTGAAGCTTTCTTT.

Ten or more counts support this clonotype. The chain combines TRBV2 with TRBJ2-5; no definite D call. CDR3 length equals 13 residues. Trimming took off 3 bases at V and 5 bases at J, with 10 bases between the two ends. Per germline, CDR1 SNHLY and CDR2 FYNNEI. CDR3 DNA sequence: TGTGCCAGCAGTGATCGGGTGAGGGAGACCCAGTACTTC. Protein product: CASSDRVRETQYF.

This clonotype came up many times. The chain employs TRBV12-3 or TRBV12-4 and TRBJ2-1; 9 bases match TRBD1. The CDR3 extends over 13 amino acids. V was pared by 6 bases and J by 8 bases, with 5 bases of the junction left unmatched. The CDR3 DNA reads TGTGCCAGCAGCCGGGACAGGGTGGATGAGCAGTTCTTC. It specifies CASSRDRVDEQFF.

V is TRBV6-2 or TRBV6-3 and J is TRBJ2-1; weak D call: TRBD1 (7 bases). The germline gives CDR1 MNHEY, CDR2 SVGEGT. Trimming stripped 5 bases from V and 7 bases from J, with 18 bases between. This CDR3 comprises 15 residues. The CDR3 nucleotides are TGTGCCAGCAGTCCGAGGGGGCTAGCGTTTAATGAGCAGTTCTTC. Translation gives CASSPRGLAFNEQFF.

This clonotype was counted many times. This rearrangement joins TRBV20-1 to TRBJ2-1, with 9 nucleotides matching TRBD1. The junction had 10 bases not matched to a gene; V was cut back by 6 bases and J by 4 bases. Looked up from germline, CDR1 is DFQATT and CDR2 is SNEGSKA (reference sequence). The CDR3 length is 15 residues. CDR3 residues: CSARKQGALYNEQFF. The CDR3 coding sequence is TGCAGTGCCAGAAAACAGGGGGCGCTTTACAATGAGCAGTTCTTC.

This clonotype has at least ten counts. The chain uses TRBV10-3 and TRBJ1-1; D is possibly TRBD1 (6 bases). Germline V CDR1 and CDR2: ENHRY, SYGVKD. The CDR3 runs 13 residues. CDR3 region: CVSRGQMNTEAFF. Here the CDR3 DNA reads TGTGTCTCCCGCGGACAGATGAACACTGAAGCTTTCTTT.

This clonotype showed up many times. The V and J genes are TRBV29-1 and TRBJ2-5; perhaps D is TRBD1 or TRBD2 (5 bases each). The CDR3 spans 14 residues. Germline V lookup: CDR1 SQVTM, CDR2 ANQGSEA. Trimming removed 1 base from V and 5 bases from J, with 14 bases in between. For the CDR3, the DNA is TGCAGCGTTGAAGTAACCTCCGAGGGGGAGACCCAGTACTTC. Translating gives CSVEVTSEGETQYF.

This clonotype was counted ten times or more. The chain combines TRBV7-7 with TRBJ2-3, with 8 bases lining up with TRBD2. This CDR3 is 15 amino acids long. Germline V gene lookup returns CDR1 SSHAT and CDR2 FNYEAQ (reference sequence). The ends lost 5 bases at V and 3 bases at J; junction bases unmatched: 7. CDR3 in amino acids: CASSPGAGATDTQYF. In DNA, the CDR3 is TGTGCCAGCAGCCCTGGAGCGGGAGCGACAGATACGCAGTATTTT.

This clonotype showed up just a few times. The rearrangement links TRBV4-1 to TRBJ1-6; D ambiguous. CDR3 length: 16 amino acids. Between the trimmed V and J ends, which lost 4 bases and 0 bases, there was a span of 10 bases. Germline-derived CDR1 and CDR2 are MGHRA and YSYEKL. Here the CDR3 DNA reads TGCGCCAGCAGCCCAGGAACTAGCTCCTATAATTCACCCCTCCACTTT. This translates into CASSPGTSSYNSPLHF.

This clonotype was detected ten times or more. V and J are TRBV25-1 and TRBJ2-5; TRBD1 agrees at 7 bases. Germline V CDR1 and CDR2: MGHDK, SYGVNS. The CDR3 has 14 residues. With V trimmed by 3 bases and J by 5 bases, 6 bases remained unmatched. For the CDR3, the DNA is TGTGCCAGCAGTGATAGAGGGGGCACGGAGACCCAGTACTTC. Its translation is CASSDRGGTETQYF. The full variable domain, with the rest looked up from reference TRBV25-1 and TRBJ2-5, is EADIYQTPRYLVIGTGKKITLECSQTMGHDKMYWYQQDPGMELHLIHYSYGVNSTEKGDLSSESTVSRIRTEHFPLTLESARPSHTSQYLCASSDRGGTETQYFGPGTRLLVL.

The table lists this clonotype with many counts. The chain joins TRBV19 to TRBJ2-1; no reliable D call. V lost 6 bases and J 7 bases, leaving 10 bases between the germline ends. Germline CDR1 LNHDA, CDR2 SQIVND (reference sequence). This CDR3 is built from 12 residues. The CDR3 DNA is TGTGCCAGTAGCAGGACCGAAAATGAGCAGTTCTTC. This encodes CASSRTENEQFF. Full variable domain (remainder filled in from reference TRBV19 and TRBJ2-1): DGGITQSPKYLFRKEGQNVTLSCEQNLNHDAMYWYRQDPGQGLRLIYYSQIVNDFQKGDIAEGYSVSREKKESFPLTVTSAQKNPTAFYLCASSRTENEQFFGPGTRLTVL.

In this sample, this clonotype turned up many times. The V call is TRBV20-1, the J call TRBJ2-5, with 8 nucleotides matching TRBD1. V lost 5 bases to trimming and J lost 5 bases; unmatched junction nucleotides: 13. The germline V gene has CDR1 DFQATT and CDR2 SNEGSKA (reference sequence). This CDR3 contains 15 residues. The CDR3 region has the DNA TGCAGTGCTGGGACGACAGGGGATTTATGGGAGACCCAGTACTTC. This translates into CSAGTTGDLWETQYF.

V is TRBV10-3 and J is TRBJ2-7, with a possible D match to TRBD2 (6 bases). CDR1 and CDR2 from the germline V gene are ENHRY and SYGVKD. Deletions cut 2 bases from V and 2 bases from J, with 16 bases between. This CDR3 is built from 16 residues. Written as DNA, the CDR3 is TGTGCCATCAGTGAGAGTTGTGAGCGGGTCCCCTACGAGCAGTACTTC. This sequence encodes CAISESCERVPYEQYF.

The V and J genes are TRBV2 and TRBJ2-1, with D perhaps matching TRBD1 (5 bases). The ends were cut back, 10 bases at V and 0 bases at J, with 28 bases in the middle. CDR3 length equals 19 residues. CDR1 is SNHLY and CDR2 is FYNNEI in the germline V gene. The CDR3 DNA follows: TGTGCCATCTGTTTGAATAGGGGTCCTCTCCTTAGCTCCTACAATGAGCAGTTCTTC. Translating gives CAICLNRGPLLSSYNEQFF.

The chain links TRBV2 to TRBJ2-1; 11 bases are a match to TRBD2. The germline V gene has CDR1 SNHLY and CDR2 FYNNEI. The CDR3 consists of 15 residues. With V trimmed by 8 bases and J by 7 bases, 10 bases remained unmatched. CDR3 protein: CASRPLAGGLNEQFF. The CDR3 DNA reads TGTGCCAGCCGCCCTCTAGCGGGGGGCCTTAATGAGCAGTTCTTC.

This clonotype appeared a few times. The chain is built from TRBV10-2 and TRBJ2-2, with 9 bases lining up with TRBD1. The junction had 15 bases not matched to a gene; V was cut back by 3 bases and J by 4 bases. Germline lookup yields CDR1 WSHSY and CDR2 SAAADI. This CDR3 region has 19 residues. CDR3 in amino acids: CASSENRGPTSYGTGELFF. CDR3 in DNA: TGCGCCAGCAGTGAAAACAGGGGGCCAACAAGTTATGGCACCGGGGAGCTGTTTTTT.

This clonotype came up many times. This rearrangement joins TRBV11-2 to TRBJ1-2, with 7 bases matching TRBD1. Germline V lookup: CDR1 SGHAT, CDR2 FQNNGV. The ends lost 2 bases at V and 3 bases at J; junction bases unmatched: 6. This CDR3 is 15 amino acids long. This chain's CDR3 is CASSLWRTGHYGYTF. In DNA form, the CDR3 reads TGTGCCAGCAGCTTATGGAGGACAGGTCACTATGGCTACACCTTC.

This clonotype occurred many times. The chain couples TRBV30 to TRBJ2-3; TRBD2 agrees at 10 bases. In germline, CDR1 is GTSNPN, CDR2 SVGIG (reference sequence). The V and J ends lost 5 bases and 0 bases, in that order; junction bases with no gene match: 2. The CDR3 is made up of 14 amino acids. CDR3 sequence (DNA): TGTGCCTGGGTGACTAGCGGGAGCACAGATACGCAGTATTTT. This sequence encodes CAWVTSGSTDTQYF.

This clonotype was seen many times. This chain links TRBV29-1 with TRBJ2-3; no definite D call. The CDR3 is 12 amino acids. The germline V gene has CDR1 SQVTM and CDR2 ANQGSEA. V gave up 2 bases and J gave up 1 base, with 4 bases separating them. The CDR3 reads CSVERGTDTQYF. DNA for the CDR3: TGCAGCGTTGAACGCGGCACAGATACGCAGTATTTT.

This clonotype has a count of ten or more. V usage is TRBV4-2 and J usage is TRBJ2-2, with no clear D. In germline, CDR1 is LGHNA, CDR2 YNFKEQ. CDR3 length equals 14 residues. Trimming removed 4 bases from V and 6 bases from J, with 12 bases in between. The CDR3 bases are TGTGCCAGCAGCCTAGATTCCGGTCCCGGGGAGCTGTTTTTT. Protein product: CASSLDSGPGELFF.

The rearrangement uses TRBV11-2 and TRBJ2-1, with D perhaps being TRBD1 or TRBD2 (5 bases each). The CDR3 length is 17 residues. CDR1 and CDR2 from the germline V gene are SGHAT and FQNNGV. Between the trimmed V and J ends, which lost 5 bases and 0 bases, there was a span of 17 bases. This CDR3 reads CASSPGTLLSSYNEQFF. CDR3 DNA: TGTGCCAGCAGCCCCGGGACCTTACTAAGCTCCTACAATGAGCAGTTCTTC. The whole variable domain, filled in from reference TRBV11-2 and TRBJ2-1, reads EAGVAQSPRYKIIEKRQSVAFWCNPISGHATLYWYQQILGQGPKLLIQFQNNGVVDDSQLPKDRFSAERLKGVDSTLKIQPAKLEDSAVYLCASSPGTLLSSYNEQFFGPGTRLTVL.